This T cell receptor beta chain was identified in a study of regulatory T cells in long-lasting Graves disease. Findings of the study overall: Persistent disease preferred TRBV28, TRBJ1-2 and TRBJ2-5. With a small sample size, accuracy may have been reduced.

This clonotype was observed many times. The antigen is undetermined. V lost 5 bases, J lost 0 bases, and 9 bases lay in between. The CDR3 totals 14 residues. The germline V gene encodes CDR1 SGHTA and CDR2 FQGNSA. Construction of TCR beta libraries relied on iRepertoire HTBI primers and on Arm-PCR targeting CDR3 regions. MiXCR, run by TCRdb on the multiplex PCR reads, gives a single entry per CDR3 protein. The sample yields around 450,000 distinct CDR3 sequences, roughly 17% seen once. This sample's time point: newly diagnosed GD, antithyroid drugs for less than 3 months. Following extraction of RNA from PBMCs, that RNA was used to make the TCR library. These data also featured in a second study, about T cells in Graves' hyperthyroidism and ophthalmopathy. That paper notes: In the first-round RT-PCR of the TCR CDR3, the HTBI primer set was used.

The sequences come from peripheral blood mononuclear cells (PBMCs), collected at new diagnosis, from a patient treated with antithyroid drugs. This chain connects TRBV7-2 to TRBJ2-3; D is ambiguous. The clonotype originates from a middle-aged man with Graves disease. CDR3 sequence reads: CASSKSWSTDTQYF. The CDR3 DNA sequence: TGTGCCAGCAGCAAAAGCTGGAGCACAGATACGCAGTATTTT.